The subject of this entry is one TCR beta chain. Trimming took 7 bases from V and 7 from J; bases not matched to a gene: 10. From germline, CDR1 is MDHEN and CDR2 SYDVKM. The CDR3 is 15 residues long. In the source study's methods: Quantification of nucleated cells was approximated via reference gene primer amplification. Profiling relied on immunoSEQ multiplex PCR, and the TCRdb table lists in-frame clones only, not all of them. V, J and clone size reflect that table, while D and trimming were determined from the DNA. The data show tens of thousands of clones, about four fifths seen once. This record comes from a study of blood T cell repertoires in COVID-19. Background on the study: Material from acute and convalescent COVID-19 was sourced from the United States, Italy and Spain. Sample material is recorded as cDNA or gDNA derived from T cells, B-cell-depleted T cells, or PBMCs.

Sequenced sample: peripheral blood. This chain joins TRBV28 and TRBJ1-4; 9 positions match TRBD1. The clonotype comes from a man older than 75 with acute or convalescent COVID-19. DNA for the CDR3: TGTGCCAGCACCTCCCCCACAGGGGGCGTTGAAAAACTGTTTTTT. Amino acid sequence: CASTSPTGGVEKLFF.